A single sample gave rise to the 29 T cell receptor beta chains below, sequenced in a study of blood T cells in healthy people across ages. It was with a sample-barcoded 5' primer and a J-beta primer mix that a second PCR of roughly 7 to 12 cycles was run. TCRdb reprocessed the 5' RACE reads with MiXCR, giving one entry per CDR3 protein. In the table there are approximately 600,000 distinct CDR3 sequences, about 53% of which are singletons. Sequencing input: blood. These receptors all stem from a man in his sixties in good health.

V is TRBV11-2 and J is TRBJ2-5; D unclear. Trimming removed 5 bases at V and 0 bases at J, with 10 bases between. Germline CDR1 reads SGHAT; CDR2 reads FQNNGV. The CDR3 covers 14 residues. Written as DNA, the CDR3 is TGTGCCAGCAGCATAGGACCCAACCAAGAGACCCAGTACTTC. It yields the protein CASSIGPNQETQYF.

This clonotype was observed a few times. This chain joins TRBV29-1 and TRBJ2-5; 10 positions agree with TRBD1. The CDR3 has 13 residues. Losses at the gene ends were 7 bases for V and 5 bases for J; bases not matched to a gene: 7. Germline-derived CDR1 and CDR2 are SQVTM and ANQGSEA. CDR3 sequence reads: CSAMTGGRETQYF. CDR3 nucleotides: TGCAGCGCAATGACAGGGGGCAGGGAGACCCAGTACTTC.

This clonotype was observed a handful of times. The chain has TRBV5-1 and TRBJ2-7, with 8 bases fitting TRBD1. In germline, CDR1 is SGHRS, CDR2 YFSETQ. The junction had 3 bases not matched to a gene; V was cut back by 6 bases and J by 1 base. The CDR3 has 13 amino acids. CDR3 sequence (DNA): TGCGCCAGCACCGGGACAGGTTCCTACGAGCAGTACTTC. Translating it yields CASTGTGSYEQYF.

DNA for the CDR3: TGTGCCAGCAGTGGCGGAGGGTACTCCTACAATGAGCAGTTCTTC. Encoded protein: CASSGGGYSYNEQFF. This chain joins TRBV6-1 and TRBJ2-1; possibly TRBD2 for D (6 bases). This CDR3 spans 15 amino acids. Germline loops: CDR1 MNHNS, CDR2 SASEGT. V was pared by 4 bases and J by 0 bases, with 10 bases between.

The V call is TRBV7-9, the J call TRBJ2-1; no firm D call. The CDR3 extends over 11 amino acids. Trimming took off 1 base at V and 15 bases at J, with 10 bases between the two ends. Germline assignment: CDR1 SEHNR and CDR2 FQNEAQ (reference sequence). In nucleotides, the CDR3 is TGTGCCAGCAGCTTAGGTGTCACTCCGTTCTTC. Translating it yields CASSLGVTPFF.

This clonotype was detected a few times. The V call is TRBV6-5, the J call TRBJ1-2; D may be TRBD1 (6 bases). Trimming left V 0 bases short and J 0 bases short, with 14 bases between. The CDR3 is 17 residues long. Germline values: CDR1 MNHEY, CDR2 SVGAGI. CDR3 protein: CASSYSLTRGSNYGYTF. CDR3 nucleotides: TGTGCCAGCAGTTACTCGTTGACCAGGGGTTCTAACTATGGCTACACCTTC.

V usage is TRBV7-2 and J usage is TRBJ2-1; TRBD2 matches at 11 bases. Germline V gene data show CDR1 as SGHTA and CDR2 as FQGNSA. After removal of 3 bases from V and 12 bases from J, the junction contained 16 bases not matched to a gene. This CDR3 region has 17 residues. CDR3 sequence reads: CASSLGVVTSGGWGQFF. The DNA for the CDR3 is TGTGCCAGCAGCTTGGGTGTGGTAACTAGCGGGGGCTGGGGGCAGTTCTTC.

V gene TRBV9 combines with J gene TRBJ2-3; a possible D gene is TRBD1 (5 bases). The CDR3 covers 15 residues. V was trimmed by 0 bases and J by 4 bases, leaving 12 bases between them. The germline V gene has CDR1 SGDLS and CDR2 YYNGEE. In DNA form, the CDR3 reads TGTGCCAGCAGCGTAGATGCAGGGAAGGCAGATACGCAGTATTTT. Amino acid sequence: CASSVDAGKADTQYF.

Comment on this clonotype: Relative to the germline gene, one junction end is altered; a read error may explain this. This rearrangement joins TRBV14 to TRBJ1-2; D remains ambiguous. Germline V gives CDR1 SGHDN, CDR2 FVKESK. The CDR3 length is 15 residues. This chain's CDR3 is CASSRDTRVIYDYTF. CDR3 sequence (DNA): TGTGCCAGCAGCCGAGATACAAGGGTCATCTATGACTACACCTTC.

This rearrangement joins TRBV5-1 to TRBJ1-2; D is uncertain. The CDR3 sequence is 13 residues long. V was pared by 3 bases and J by 3 bases, with 9 bases between. Germline-derived CDR1 and CDR2 are SGHRS and YFSETQ. The CDR3 DNA reads TGCGCCAGCAGCTCCGGGTCGGACTATGGCTACACCTTC. Protein sequence: CASSSGSDYGYTF.

This clonotype was counted only a few times. The gene calls are TRBV11-1 and TRBJ2-5; D assignment may be TRBD1 or TRBD2 (5 bases each). This CDR3 comprises 16 residues. Germline values: CDR1 SGHAT, CDR2 FQDESV (reference sequence). V was trimmed by 2 bases and J by 4 bases, leaving 17 bases between them. CDR3 region: CASSLRGRGVRETQYF. The CDR3 DNA is TGTGCCAGCAGCTTACGGGGACGAGGGGTCCGAGAGACCCAGTACTTC. The full variable domain, with the rest looked up from reference TRBV11-1 and TRBJ2-5, is EAEVAQSPRYKITEKSQAVAFWCDPISGHATLYWYRQILGQGPELLVQFQDESVVDDSQLPKDRFSAERLKGVDSTLKIQPAELGDSAMYLCASSLRGRGVRETQYFGPGTRLLVL.

This clonotype was counted a few times. The rearrangement uses TRBV4-1 and TRBJ2-3; D remains ambiguous. Germline CDR1 is MGHRA and CDR2 is YSYEKL. CDR3 length: 15 amino acids. V lost 4 bases to trimming and J lost 0 bases, with 11 bases between them. The chain's CDR3 is CASSPKEGSTDTQYF. Written as DNA, the CDR3 is TGCGCCAGCAGCCCAAAGGAAGGTAGCACAGATACGCAGTATTTT.

This chain joins TRBV6-5 and TRBJ2-5; 7 nucleotides line up with TRBD1. Germline CDR1 reads MNHEY; CDR2 reads SVGAGI. The junction had 4 bases not matched to a gene; V was cut back by 2 bases and J by 1 base. CDR3 length: 15 residues. CDR3 protein: CASSYATGIQETQYF. CDR3 DNA: TGTGCCAGCAGTTACGCGACAGGGATCCAAGAGACCCAGTACTTC.

The rearrangement links TRBV6-6 to TRBJ1-6; weak D call: TRBD1 (6 bases). The CDR3 is made up of 15 amino acids. Deletions cut 2 bases from V and 8 bases from J, with 13 bases between. Germline CDR1 is MNHNY and CDR2 is SVGAGI (reference sequence). CDR3 residues: CASSYRGDHYSPLHF. The CDR3 DNA is TGTGCCAGCAGTTACAGGGGGGATCATTATTCACCCCTCCACTTT.

This chain connects TRBV12-3 or TRBV12-4 to TRBJ1-5; D gene ambiguous. Trimming pared 6 bases from V and 0 bases from J, leaving 12 bases between. The CDR3 is 15 amino acids. CDR3 amino acids: CASRLGLYSNQPQHF. The DNA for the CDR3 is TGTGCCAGCAGACTCGGACTGTATAGCAATCAGCCCCAGCATTTT.

This clonotype came up a few times. The chain carries TRBV28 and TRBJ1-2, with D perhaps TRBD1 (6 bases). The CDR3 runs 14 residues. V lost 6 bases to trimming and J lost 2 bases, with 13 bases between them. The germline V gene has CDR1 MDHEN and CDR2 SYDVKM. In DNA, the CDR3 is TGTGCCAGCAGGAAGGGACACCTCAACTATGGCTACACCTTC. It codes for CASRKGHLNYGYTF.

The chain uses TRBV7-2 and TRBJ2-4; D perhaps matches TRBD1 (6 bases). TRBJ2-5 matches the DNA end more closely, so the J call is doubtful. Germline V gene data show CDR1 as SGHTA and CDR2 as FQGNSA. The CDR3 runs 16 residues. The CDR3 DNA reads as TGTGCCAGCAGCTTTGACCGGGACACCATGGGGGAGACCCAGTACTTC. It translates to CASSFDRDTMGETQYF.

The chain joins TRBV11-2 to TRBJ2-3, with D tentatively TRBD1 (5 bases). There are 15 residues in the CDR3. Trimming took 0 bases from V and 2 from J, leaving 9 bases between them. Germline V gives CDR1 SGHAT, CDR2 FQNNGV. CDR3 nucleotides: TGTGCCAGCAGCTTAGAAGGGGATTACACAGATACGCAGTATTTT. This encodes CASSLEGDYTDTQYF.

This chain joins TRBV12-3 or TRBV12-4 and TRBJ2-3, with D maybe TRBD2 (6 bases). This CDR3 region has 15 residues. The ends were cut back, 5 bases at V and 3 bases at J, with 15 bases in the middle. CDR3 protein: CASSDLRGPTDTQYF. CDR3 coding DNA: TGTGCCAGCAGTGACTTGCGGGGACCTACAGATACGCAGTATTTT.

The chain employs TRBV7-9 and TRBJ2-1; TRBD1 matches at 7 bases. The CDR3 length is 12 residues. After removal of 6 bases from V and 5 bases from J, the junction contained 1 base not matched to a gene. CDR1 is SEHNR and CDR2 is FQNEAQ in the germline V gene (reference sequence). This CDR3 reads CASSGQDNEQFF. The CDR3 DNA follows: TGTGCCAGCAGTGGACAGGACAATGAGCAGTTCTTC.

The chain recombines TRBV3-1 with TRBJ2-1; TRBD1 matches at 7 bases. The CDR3 runs to 16 residues. Germline V gene lookup returns CDR1 LGHDT and CDR2 YNNKEL (reference sequence). Trimming took 4 bases from V and 7 from J; bases not matched to a gene: 13. The CDR3 loop reads CASSPQGVAVENEQFF. As DNA, the CDR3 is TGTGCCAGCAGCCCTCAGGGGGTTGCCGTTGAGAATGAGCAGTTCTTC.

V is TRBV7-2 and J is TRBJ2-4; 7 bases fit TRBD2. CDR3 length equals 16 residues. Germline loops: CDR1 SGHTA, CDR2 FQGNSA. V lost 2 bases, J lost 6 bases, and 10 bases stayed unmatched. CDR3 coding DNA: TGTGCCAGCAGCTTAAGCGGGGCCAGCCGTTTAAACATTCAGTACTTC. This gives the protein CASSLSGASRLNIQYF.

The chain couples TRBV20-1 to TRBJ2-6; D unresolved. This CDR3 spans 14 amino acids. V was pared by 3 bases and J by 4 bases, with 10 bases between. Germline CDR1 and CDR2: DFQATT and SNEGSKA (reference sequence). The CDR3 reads CSASPYSGANVLTF. In DNA form, the CDR3 reads TGCAGTGCTAGCCCCTACTCGGGGGCCAACGTCCTGACTTTC.

The chain links TRBV4-1 to TRBJ2-1, with unresolved D. Trimming left V 1 base short and J 12 bases short, with 19 bases between. Germline V gene lookup returns CDR1 MGHRA and CDR2 YSYEKL. The CDR3 extends over 15 amino acids. The CDR3 loop is CASSQVGSGRTGQFF. The CDR3 DNA is TGCGCCAGCAGCCAAGTCGGTTCGGGCCGCACTGGGCAGTTCTTC.

The chain employs TRBV20-1 and TRBJ1-2, with D possibly being TRBD1 (5 bases). Trimming took 5 bases from V and 6 from J, leaving 16 bases between them. The CDR3 length is 13 residues. The germline CDR1 and CDR2 sequences are DFQATT and SNEGSKA (reference sequence). The CDR3 region is CSAPGLDTDGYTF. CDR3 coding DNA: TGCAGTGCTCCGGGACTCGACACAGATGGCTACACCTTC.

V usage is TRBV28 and J usage is TRBJ1-2; 9 nucleotides line up with TRBD1. The CDR3 runs 11 residues. Germline lookup yields CDR1 MDHEN and CDR2 SYDVKM. J lost 8 bases, V lost 6 bases, and 1 base had no gene match. In DNA form, the CDR3 reads TGTGCCAGCAGGGGGACAGGGGGCTACACCTTC. Protein sequence: CASRGTGGYTF.

The genes are TRBV7-9 and TRBJ2-5; 10 nucleotides line up with TRBD1. Germline V CDR1 and CDR2: SEHNR, FQNEAQ (reference sequence). CDR3 length: 15 amino acids. Trimming removed 5 bases from V and 4 bases from J; junction bases left unmatched: 7. CDR3 loop: CASSPRDRGGETQYF. DNA for the CDR3: TGTGCCAGCAGCCCACGGGACAGGGGAGGAGAGACCCAGTACTTC.

The chain recombines TRBV20-1 with TRBJ1-2, with D possibly matching TRBD1 (6 bases). The length of the CDR3 is 16 residues. The V gene's germline CDR1 is DFQATT and CDR2 SNEGSKA (reference sequence). V was trimmed by 0 bases and J by 1 base, leaving 15 bases between them. The CDR3 here is CSARDQTGAFNYGYTF. DNA for the CDR3: TGCAGTGCTAGAGATCAGACAGGCGCCTTTAACTATGGCTACACCTTC.

This chain uses TRBV5-1 with TRBJ1-1; the D gene is possibly TRBD1 (5 bases). The CDR3 consists of 14 residues. CDR1 SGHRS and CDR2 YFSETQ come from the germline V gene. Trimming removed 1 base from V and 4 bases from J, with 11 bases in between. The CDR3 is CASSLWQGSTEAFF. The CDR3 region has the DNA TGCGCCAGCAGCTTGTGGCAGGGCAGCACTGAAGCTTTCTTT.